The present TCR beta chain was sequenced within a study of OX40 agonist ivuxolimab in advanced cancers. Concerning this clone: The antigen is undetermined.

The data were produced by immunoSEQ multiplex PCR, yet TCRdb's version contains in-frame clones alone and is incomplete. The sample contains tens of thousands of clones, over 75% of which appear only once. Whole-study findings and limits: Low normalized clonal expansion also occurred in some nonresponding patients. Compared with CD4+, CD8+ T cells on average had more expanded clones.

This CDR3 region has 14 residues. In germline, CDR1 is SGHRS, CDR2 YFSETQ. V dropped 2 bases and J dropped 0 bases, with 6 bases sitting between them. Researchers took blood at baseline, on cycle 4 day 1, and on cycle 7 day 1. The chain has TRBV5-1 and TRBJ2-1; no definite D call. This receptor was obtained from an adult with an advanced solid tumor such as melanoma, head and neck, liver or kidney cancer. Sequencing used CD4+ or CD8+ T cells sorted from blood, obtained in a trial of the OX40 agonist ivuxolimab. This CDR3 is CASSLLSSYNEQFF. CDR3 sequence (DNA): TGCGCCAGCAGCTTACTAAGCTCCTACAATGAGCAGTTCTTC.